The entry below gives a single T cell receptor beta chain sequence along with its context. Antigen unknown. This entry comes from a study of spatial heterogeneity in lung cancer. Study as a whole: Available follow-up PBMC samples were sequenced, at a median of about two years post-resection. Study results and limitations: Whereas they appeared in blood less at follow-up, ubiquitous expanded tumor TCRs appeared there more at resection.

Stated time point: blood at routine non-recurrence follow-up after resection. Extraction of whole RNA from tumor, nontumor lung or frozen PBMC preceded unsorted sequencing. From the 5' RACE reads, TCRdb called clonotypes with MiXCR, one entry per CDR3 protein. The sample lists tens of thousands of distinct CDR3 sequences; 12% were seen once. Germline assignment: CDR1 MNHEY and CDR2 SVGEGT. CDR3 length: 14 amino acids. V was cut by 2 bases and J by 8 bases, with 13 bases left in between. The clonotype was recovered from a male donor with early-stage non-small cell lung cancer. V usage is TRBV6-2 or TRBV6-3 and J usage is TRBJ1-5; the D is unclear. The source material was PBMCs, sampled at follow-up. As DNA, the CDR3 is TGTGCCAGCAGTTACACCAGCCAGGCGAAGCCCCAGCATTTT. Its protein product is CASSYTSQAKPQHF.